These 4 T cell receptor beta chains share one sample of origin, sequenced in a study of beta chain features in type 1 diabetes. Study observations and caveats: Patients with Type 1 diabetes showed moderately but significantly shorter TCRB CDR3s in all four CD4+ subsets.

These TCRs are of unknown antigen specificity. The entirety of the isolated RNA underwent reverse transcription, so expressed TCRB transcripts were sequenced. Some clones are missing from TCRdb's copy, which holds only in-frame ones; the method was immunoSEQ multiplex PCR. The table includes about 260,000 clones, about a fifth detected once. The specimen was naive CD4+ T cells from blood. The receptors were sampled from a middle-aged woman with type 1 diabetes.

The genes are TRBV4-2 and TRBJ2-1; TRBD2 agrees at 12 bases. CDR3 length: 16 amino acids. After removal of 1 base from V and 4 bases from J, the junction contained 2 bases not matched to a gene. Germline lookup yields CDR1 LGHNA and CDR2 YNFKEQ. CDR3: CASSQVLAGGYNEQFF. DNA for the CDR3: TGTGCCAGCAGCCAAGTACTAGCGGGAGGTTACAATGAGCAGTTCTTC.

The V call is TRBV7-2, the J call TRBJ2-7, with 10 bases aligning to TRBD2. Losses at the gene ends were 4 bases for V and 0 bases for J; bases not matched to a gene: 3. CDR1 and CDR2 from the germline V gene are SGHTA and FQGNSA. This CDR3 region has 15 residues. The CDR3 DNA reads TGTGCCAGCAGCTCCTTAGCGGGGGGCTCCTACGAGCAGTACTTC. This sequence encodes CASSSLAGGSYEQYF.

Only a few counts were recorded for this clone. The chain is built from TRBV10-2 and TRBJ2-1; TRBD2 is a possible D gene (5 bases). Germline lookup yields CDR1 WSHSY and CDR2 SAAADI. Trimming took off 5 bases at V and 8 bases at J, with 10 bases between the two ends. The CDR3 runs to 12 residues. CDR3 region: CASSSTADEQFF. In DNA form, the CDR3 reads TGCGCCAGCAGTTCTACAGCGGATGAGCAGTTCTTC.

This clone has only a few counts. The CDR3 loop reads CAWSRDSGRQLDTQYF. CDR3 nucleotides: TGTGCCTGGAGTAGGGATAGCGGGAGACAATTAGATACGCAGTATTTT. This sequence joins TRBV30 and TRBJ2-3; TRBD2 agrees at 9 bases. CDR3 length: 16 amino acids. Germline CDR1 and CDR2: GTSNPN and SVGIG (reference sequence). V gave up 2 bases and J gave up 5 bases; unmatched junction bases: 11.